The source of this TCR beta chain is a study of somatic mutations in cytotoxic T cells in rheumatoid arthritis. As healthy controls, the study included blood donors who had a median age of approximately 61 years (range about 20-80) and were approximately 50% female. The V gene's germline CDR1 is SGHAT and CDR2 FQNNGV. This CDR3 region has 16 residues. The trim removed 5 bases at V and 4 bases at J, leaving 8 bases unmatched. The table came from immunoSEQ multiplex PCR; TCRdb's copy has only in-frame clones and leaves some out. The data show 35,000 to 45,000 clones, roughly four fifths seen once. The chain couples TRBV11-2 to TRBJ2-1; 10 bases match TRBD2. This sequence was found in a man aged 40-50 years in good health. Specimen: CD8+ T cells sorted from blood. The CDR3 sequence: CASSRTSGNTYNEQFF. The CDR3 DNA is TGTGCCAGCAGCAGGACTAGCGGAAACACTTACAATGAGCAGTTCTTC.